This entry lists 27 T cell receptor beta chains sequenced from one sample in a study of blood T cell repertoires in COVID-19. The data were produced by immunoSEQ multiplex PCR, yet TCRdb's version contains in-frame clones alone and is incomplete. The sample comprises some 29,000 clones, around 89% of which are singletons, and about a tenth rests with the top ten. Sequencing was carried out using peripheral blood. These receptors all stem from a human donor in a cohort sampled during active COVID-19.

The chain combines TRBV30 with TRBJ2-7; 7 bases fit TRBD2. The CDR3 length is 13 residues. V was pared by 0 bases and J by 7 bases, with 6 bases of the junction left unmatched. Germline V gives CDR1 GTSNPN, CDR2 SVGIG (reference sequence). Here the CDR3 reads CAWSVTAGVEQYF. The CDR3 DNA follows: TGTGCCTGGAGTGTTACGGCGGGGGTTGAGCAGTACTTC.

The rearrangement joins TRBV7-2 to TRBJ1-2, with D uncertain. Trimming removed 0 bases at V and 4 bases at J, with 12 bases between. This CDR3 is 15 amino acids long. CDR1 is SGHTA, CDR2 FQGNSA, per germline. CDR3 in amino acids: CASSLARGSSYGYTF. DNA for the CDR3: TGTGCCAGCAGCTTAGCCCGGGGATCGAGCTATGGCTACACCTTC. Full variable domain (remainder filled in from reference TRBV7-2 and TRBJ1-2): GAGVSQSPSNKVTEKGKDVELRCDPISGHTALYWYRQSLGQGLEFLIYFQGNSAPDKSGLPSDRFSAERTGGSVSTLTIQRTQQEDSAVYLCASSLARGSSYGYTFGSGTRLTVV.

The chain joins TRBV7-9 to TRBJ1-1; possibly TRBD1 for D (6 bases). CDR3 length equals 15 residues. Germline V gene sequence: CDR1 SEHNR, CDR2 FQNEAQ (reference sequence). Trimming shortened V by 2 bases and J by 2 bases, and 12 bases separated the two germline ends. CDR3 residues: CASSLFIGGNTEAFF. CDR3 DNA: TGTGCCAGCAGCTTATTTATTGGGGGCAACACTGAAGCTTTCTTT.

The rearrangement uses TRBV9 and TRBJ2-5; possibly TRBD1 for D (6 bases). The V end was cut by 0 bases, the J end by 5 bases, with 11 bases between. CDR3 length equals 14 residues. CDR1 and CDR2 from the germline V gene are SGDLS and YYNGEE. The CDR3 region is CASSVDPQGETQYF. The CDR3 DNA reads TGTGCCAGCAGCGTAGACCCTCAGGGGGAGACCCAGTACTTC. The entire variable domain, with the rest obtained from reference TRBV9 and TRBJ2-5, is as follows: DSGVTQTPKHLITATGQRVTLRCSPRSGDLSVYWYQQSLDQGLQFLIQYYNGEERAKGNILERFSAQQFPDLHSELNLSSLELGDSALYFCASSVDPQGETQYFGPGTRLLVL.

The gene calls are TRBV6-8 and TRBJ2-5; maybe TRBD2 (5 bases). The germline V gene encodes CDR1 MNHGY and CDR2 SAAAGT. Deletions cut 11 bases from V and 4 bases from J, with 17 bases between. The CDR3 is 13 residues long. The CDR3 DNA reads as TGTGCCTGCACTAGAGCGGCGGGAGAGACCCAGTACTTC. It encodes CACTRAAGETQYF.

The rearrangement uses TRBV24-1 and TRBJ1-5; TRBD1 aligns across 10 bases. The V gene end was trimmed by 3 bases and the J gene end by 4 bases; junction bases not matched to a gene: 8. Germline V gene sequence: CDR1 KGHDR, CDR2 SFDVKD. This CDR3 region has 17 residues. CDR3 in amino acids: CATSDTRQGAVNQPQHF. The CDR3 DNA sequence: TGTGCCACCAGTGATACCCGACAGGGGGCTGTTAATCAGCCCCAGCATTTT.

This chain links TRBV30 with TRBJ1-1, with D uncertain. The CDR3 length is 11 residues. CDR1 GTSNPN and CDR2 SVGIG come from the germline V gene (reference sequence). Trimming removed 3 bases at V and 3 bases at J, with 5 bases between. The CDR3 region is CAWRTYTEAFF. CDR3 nucleotides: TGTGCCTGGAGGACATACACTGAAGCTTTCTTT.

This sequence joins TRBV19 and TRBJ2-5; 7 bases align to TRBD1. Germline V lookup: CDR1 LNHDA, CDR2 SQIVND (reference sequence). The CDR3 is 17 amino acids. V shed 6 bases, J shed 4 bases, and the junction held 17 bases outside the gene matches. CDR3 DNA: TGTGCCAGTAGCCCGACGCCTTCCTGGACAGGTGGAGAGACCCAGTACTTC. This codes for CASSPTPSWTGGETQYF. Based on the CDR3 plus reference TRBV19 and TRBJ2-5, the full variable domain is DGGITQSPKYLFRKEGQNVTLSCEQNLNHDAMYWYRQDPGQGLRLIYYSQIVNDFQKGDIAEGYSVSREKKESFPLTVTSAQKNPTAFYLCASSPTPSWTGGETQYFGPGTRLLVL.

As DNA, the CDR3 is TGTGCCAGCAGCTCAAACTCCCTCACCGTGGATACGCAGTATTTT. It is translated as CASSSNSLTVDTQYF. The V call is TRBV7-2, the J call TRBJ2-3; no clear D. V was cut by 4 bases and J by 6 bases, with 17 bases left in between. CDR1 and CDR2 (germline): SGHTA, FQGNSA. This CDR3 has 15 amino acids.

The CDR3 spells CASSQYGPQSYNEQFF. CDR3 sequence (DNA): TGTGCCAGCAGCCAATATGGCCCACAATCCTACAATGAGCAGTTCTTC. The V and J genes are TRBV16 and TRBJ2-1; D is ambiguous. The V end was cut by 1 base, the J end by 1 base, with 11 bases between. The CDR3 totals 16 residues. Germline CDR1 is KGHSY and CDR2 is FQNENV.

V usage is TRBV21-1 and J usage is TRBJ2-5; the DNA was not compared with TRBD2, the D call given in the table. TRBV21-1 is deemed a pseudogene. CDR3 length equals 17 residues. CDR3 coding DNA: TGTGCCAGCAGCAGGACTAGCGGGGGGGAACTACAAGAGACCCAGTACTTC. This codes for CASSRTSGGELQETQYF.

The CDR3 bases are TGCGCCAGCACCGGCGGGGACGGGGAGCTGTTTTTT. It is translated as CASTGGDGELFF. V is TRBV10-2 and J is TRBJ2-2; tentatively, D is TRBD2 (6 bases). The V end lost 7 bases, the J end lost 7 bases, and 10 bases lay between the germline ends. The germline gives CDR1 WSHSY, CDR2 SAAADI. CDR3 size: 12 residues.

V and J are TRBV2 and TRBJ1-3, with 10 bases matching TRBD1. The CDR3 extends over 14 amino acids. CDR1 is SNHLY, CDR2 FYNNEI, per germline. J lost 7 bases, V lost 4 bases, and 4 bases had no gene match. CDR3 DNA: TGTGCCAGCAGTGGGGACAGGGGTGGTAACACCATATATTTT. Its translation is CASSGDRGGNTIYF.

The gene calls are TRBV4-3 and TRBJ2-3; 8 bases line up with TRBD2. The germline V gene has CDR1 LGHNA and CDR2 YSLEER. CDR3 size: 15 residues. Trimming took 0 bases from V and 6 from J; bases not matched to a gene: 5. The CDR3 nucleotides are TGCGCCAGCAGCCAAGAAGGGACTAGTTCTGATACGCAGTATTTT. It codes for CASSQEGTSSDTQYF.

The chain recombines TRBV18 with TRBJ2-7, with D possibly matching TRBD2 (6 bases). The CDR3 has 14 amino acids. The V end lost 2 bases, the J end lost 0 bases, and 8 bases lay between the germline ends. Germline CDR1 and CDR2: KGHSH and LQKENI. CDR3 sequence: CASSPGGNSYEQYF. Here the CDR3 DNA reads TGTGCCAGCTCACCAGGGGGGAACTCCTACGAGCAGTACTTC.

The chain recombines TRBV19 with TRBJ2-1; D is possibly TRBD2 (5 bases). The CDR3 is made up of 13 amino acids. The V end lost 0 bases, the J end lost 9 bases, and 9 bases lay between the germline ends. Looked up from germline, CDR1 is LNHDA and CDR2 is SQIVND (reference sequence). The CDR3 protein is CASSIEASLEQFF. The CDR3 nucleotides are TGTGCCAGTAGTATAGAAGCTAGCCTTGAGCAGTTCTTC.

This clone has just a few counts. V and J are TRBV7-9 and TRBJ1-1; 7 bases are shared with TRBD1. Germline V lookup: CDR1 SEHNR, CDR2 FQNEAQ (reference sequence). V lost 6 bases to trimming and J lost 5 bases; unmatched junction nucleotides: 9. This CDR3 has 14 amino acids. In DNA, the CDR3 is TGTGCCAGCAGTCCCCTGACAGGGAGGACTGAAGCTTTCTTT. Its translation: CASSPLTGRTEAFF. Full variable domain (remainder filled in from reference TRBV7-9 and TRBJ1-1): DTGVSQNPRHKITKRGQNVTFRCDPISEHNRLYWYRQTLGQGPEFLTYFQNEAQLEKSRLLSDRFSAERPKGSFSTLEIQRTEQGDSAMYLCASSPLTGRTEAFFGQGTRLTVV.

The chain is built from TRBV30 and TRBJ1-4, with TRBD1 matching 8 bases. The V segment lost 3 bases and the J segment 1 base; nucleotides outside the gene matches: 4. There are 15 residues in the CDR3. From germline, CDR1 is GTSNPN and CDR2 SVGIG (reference sequence). The CDR3 nucleotides are TGTGCCTGGAGGGACAGGGAGGGAACTAATGAAAAACTGTTTTTT. It specifies CAWRDREGTNEKLFF.

J is TRBJ2-7 and V is TRBV6-4; D possibly corresponds to TRBD1 (6 bases). The CDR3 loop spans 19 amino acids. V shed 6 bases and J shed 7 bases, with 34 bases lying between them. Germline-derived CDR1 and CDR2 are MRHNA and SNTAGT. For the CDR3, the DNA is TGTGCCAGCAGCGATATGCGGAAACGGGCTACAGGGTGTTGTCGGGAGCAGTACTTC. Its protein is CASSDMRKRATGCCREQYF.

The rearrangement joins TRBV13 to TRBJ1-1; 9 positions match TRBD1. J was trimmed by 3 bases and V by 4 bases; bases with no gene match: 6. The V gene's germline CDR1 is PRHDT and CDR2 FYEKMQ (reference sequence). The CDR3 has 15 residues. CDR3 coding DNA: TGTGCCAGCAGCTCCTGGGACAGGGTTCACACTGAAGCTTTCTTT. This sequence encodes CASSSWDRVHTEAFF.

This chain links TRBV7-6 with TRBJ2-6; a possible D gene is TRBD1 (5 bases). V was cut by 0 bases and J by 2 bases, with 11 bases left in between. This CDR3 is 17 amino acids long. The germline CDR1 and CDR2 sequences are SGHVS and FNYEAQ. As DNA, the CDR3 is TGTGCCAGCAGCTTAGCAGGCAGGGATACTGGGGCCAACGTCCTGACTTTC. This codes for CASSLAGRDTGANVLTF.

This chain joins TRBV6-2 or TRBV6-3 and TRBJ1-5; D is uncertain. Germline V gene data show CDR1 as MNHEY and CDR2 as SVGEGT. CDR3 size: 12 residues. V shed 6 bases and J shed 7 bases, with 10 bases lying between them. The CDR3 DNA sequence: TGTGCCAGCAGCCCGGCGGGGCAGCCCCAGCATTTT. Amino acids: CASSPAGQPQHF.

This chain joins TRBV6-2 or TRBV6-3 and TRBJ2-3, with TRBD2 as a possible D gene (6 bases). Trimming stripped 2 bases from V and 0 bases from J, with 15 bases between. This CDR3 is 17 amino acids long. In germline, CDR1 is MNHEY, CDR2 SVGEGT. In nucleotides, the CDR3 is TGTGCCAGCAGTTACGCTTCACGCGGGGTCAGCACAGATACGCAGTATTTT. Encoded protein: CASSYASRGVSTDTQYF.

This chain connects TRBV6-6 to TRBJ1-1; 7 bases agree with TRBD1. This CDR3 region has 12 residues. V lost 6 bases and J lost 10; bases outside the gene matches: 8. Germline V gene sequence: CDR1 MNHNY, CDR2 SVGAGI (reference sequence). This chain's CDR3 is CASRDTRTGAFF. Written as DNA, the CDR3 is TGTGCCAGCAGGGACACGCGGACAGGAGCTTTCTTT.

The J gene is TRBJ2-7, the V gene TRBV28; maybe TRBD2 (7 bases). Germline CDR1 is MDHEN and CDR2 is SYDVKM. V shed 7 bases and J shed 3 bases, with 16 bases lying between them. The CDR3 sequence is 14 residues long. The CDR3 sequence is CASTRGGGLYEQYF. The CDR3 DNA follows: TGTGCCAGCACCCGAGGGGGGGGCCTCTACGAGCAGTACTTC.

The chain is built from TRBV6-6 and TRBJ2-7; maybe TRBD1 (6 bases). Germline lookup yields CDR1 MNHNY and CDR2 SVGAGI (reference sequence). The CDR3 is 13 amino acids. Trimming pared 5 bases from V and 3 bases from J, leaving 11 bases between. The CDR3 coding sequence is TGTGCCAGCAGTCGGGACAACAACTACGAGCAGTACTTC. Translation: CASSRDNNYEQYF.

This chain uses TRBV18 with TRBJ1-4, with no clear D. Deletions cut 1 base from V and 8 bases from J, with 5 bases between. Germline values: CDR1 KGHSH, CDR2 LQKENI. This CDR3 comprises 12 residues. The CDR3 loop is CASSPREEKLFF. The CDR3 DNA reads TGTGCCAGCTCACCACGTGAGGAAAAACTGTTTTTT.